These 8 T cell receptor beta chains were all obtained from the same sample, sequenced in a study of human T cells and chemical hapten exposure (dated by TCRdb to about 2021). In the paper's terms, the time point label means: patch test 1, 2 weeks after DPC sensitization. The sample's treatment or condition label is to be understood as: therapeutic diphenylcyclopropenone sensitization with weekly scalp DPC. Libraries were built with RACE. TCRdb lists the instrument as NextSeq 500. TCRdb reprocessing: public reads trimmed at Q25 with fastp, clones called with MiXCR, in-frame beta chains kept. Duplicate CDR3 protein sequences are folded into a single record with the most common DNA and genes. The sample yields some 200,000 distinct CDR3 sequences; around 20% were counted once. The ten largest clones capture 6.7% of the sample. The sample consisted of whole blood, taken in connection with sensitization to the hapten diphenylcyclopropenone (DPC). These receptors were collected from a woman aged 45-65 years with alopecia areata. Some clones in this sample may be carry-over from other donors' samples.

In its sample, this clonotype was seen once. The J gene is TRBJ2-2, the V gene TRBV25-1; TRBD2 agrees at 11 bases. After removal of 1 base from V and 5 bases from J, the junction contained 6 bases not matched to a gene. Germline V gene sequence: CDR1 MGHDK, CDR2 SYGVNS. This CDR3 is built from 17 residues. The CDR3 DNA sequence: TGTGCCAGCAGTGAATCTAGACTAGCGGGAATTACCGGGGAGCTGTTTTTT. Encoded protein: CASSESRLAGITGELFF.

This sequence joins TRBV6-1 and TRBJ1-2; a possible D gene is TRBD1 (6 bases). The V gene lost 4 bases and the J gene lost 4 bases, with 16 bases spanning the gap. The germline gives CDR1 MNHNS, CDR2 SASEGT. CDR3 length equals 15 residues. For the CDR3, the DNA is TGTGCCAGCAGTGTTGAGGCAGGGGTGGGCTATGGCTACACCTTC. This gives the protein CASSVEAGVGYGYTF.

This clonotype was observed a few times. The chain recombines TRBV7-9 with TRBJ2-7, with 8 bases matching TRBD1. Germline trimming cut 5 bases from V and 2 bases from J; bases unmatched to any gene: 5. Germline CDR1 reads SEHNR; CDR2 reads FQNEAQ (reference sequence). CDR3 length: 14 residues. The CDR3 DNA sequence: TGTGCCAGCAGCCGGACAGGGCGGACCTACGAGCAGTACTTC. This codes for CASSRTGRTYEQYF.

This clonotype was counted a few times. The chain links TRBV29-1 to TRBJ1-1, with 7 nucleotides matching TRBD1. CDR1 and CDR2 (germline): SQVTM, ANQGSEA. V was pared by 4 bases and J by 3 bases, with 2 bases of the junction left unmatched. This CDR3 has 12 amino acids. CDR3: CSVGDSYTEAFF. The CDR3 nucleotides read TGCAGCGTTGGGGACAGCTACACTGAAGCTTTCTTT.

This clonotype was recorded a few times. The J gene is TRBJ2-3, the V gene TRBV11-2; maybe TRBD2 (5 bases). The V and J ends lost 0 bases and 2 bases respectively, with 9 bases between them. This CDR3 comprises 15 residues. Looked up from germline, CDR1 is SGHAT and CDR2 is FQNNGV. The CDR3 DNA is TGTGCCAGCAGCTTAGAAGGTAGCGACACAGATACGCAGTATTTT. It yields the protein CASSLEGSDTDTQYF.

J is TRBJ2-1 and V is TRBV7-9; no firm D call. Trimming left V 3 bases short and J 5 bases short, with 5 bases between. CDR1 SEHNR and CDR2 FQNEAQ come from the germline V gene (reference sequence). The CDR3 contains 12 residues. DNA of the CDR3: TGTGCCAGCAGCTTGGAGAACAATGAGCAGTTCTTC. It codes for CASSLENNEQFF.

The chain carries TRBV20-1 and TRBJ1-3; D ambiguous. This CDR3 contains 15 residues. The germline CDR1 and CDR2 sequences are DFQATT and SNEGSKA (reference sequence). V lost 5 bases and J lost 6, with 20 bases in between. CDR3 residues: CSAPPRNDLVNTIYF. As DNA, the CDR3 is TGCAGTGCTCCTCCAAGGAACGACCTTGTAAACACCATATATTTT.

The chain employs TRBV7-9 and TRBJ1-1; no reliable D call. V dropped 5 bases and J dropped 1 base, with 11 bases sitting between them. Per germline, CDR1 SEHNR and CDR2 FQNEAQ (reference sequence). This CDR3 contains 14 residues. CDR3 nucleotides: TGTGCCAGCAGCCCTCGCTCGGGGAACACTGAAGCTTTCTTT. Translated: CASSPRSGNTEAFF.